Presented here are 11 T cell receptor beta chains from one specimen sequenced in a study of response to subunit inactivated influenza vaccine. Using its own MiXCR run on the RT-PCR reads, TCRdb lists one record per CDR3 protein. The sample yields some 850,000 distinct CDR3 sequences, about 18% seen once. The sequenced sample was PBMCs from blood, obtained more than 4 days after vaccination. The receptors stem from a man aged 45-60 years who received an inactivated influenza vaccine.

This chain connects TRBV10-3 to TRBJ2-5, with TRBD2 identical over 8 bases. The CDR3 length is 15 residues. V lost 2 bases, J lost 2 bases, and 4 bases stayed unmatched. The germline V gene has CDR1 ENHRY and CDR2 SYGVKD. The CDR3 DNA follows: TGTGCCATCAGTGAGGCGGGAGGCCTTCAAGAGACCCAGTACTTC. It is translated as CAISEAGGLQETQYF.

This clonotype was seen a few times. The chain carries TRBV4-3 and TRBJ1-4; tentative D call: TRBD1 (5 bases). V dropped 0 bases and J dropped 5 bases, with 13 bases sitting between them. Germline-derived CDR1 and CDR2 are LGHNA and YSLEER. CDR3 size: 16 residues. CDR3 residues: CASSQESGLRNEKLFF. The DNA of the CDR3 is TGCGCCAGCAGCCAAGAATCGGGACTGAGAAATGAAAAACTGTTTTTT.

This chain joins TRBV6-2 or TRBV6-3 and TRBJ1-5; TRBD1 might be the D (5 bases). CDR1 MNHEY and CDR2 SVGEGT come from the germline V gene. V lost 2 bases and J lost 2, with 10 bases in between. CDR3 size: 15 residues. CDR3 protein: CASSYEGVGNQPQHF. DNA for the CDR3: TGTGCCAGCAGTTACGAAGGGGTTGGCAATCAGCCCCAGCATTTT.

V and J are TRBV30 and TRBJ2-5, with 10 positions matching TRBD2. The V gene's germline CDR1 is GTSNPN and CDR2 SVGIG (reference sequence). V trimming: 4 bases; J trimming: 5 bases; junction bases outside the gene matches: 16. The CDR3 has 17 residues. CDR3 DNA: TGTGCCTGGAAGGGGATCCCAGCGGGAGGGCCGGGGGAGACCCAGTACTTC. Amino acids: CAWKGIPAGGPGETQYF. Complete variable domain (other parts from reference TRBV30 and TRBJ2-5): SQTIHQWPATLVQPVGSPLSLECTVEGTSNPNLYWYRQAAGRGLQLLFYSVGIGQISSEVPQNLSASRPQDRQFILSSKKLLLSDSGFYLCAWKGIPAGGPGETQYFGPGTRLLVL.

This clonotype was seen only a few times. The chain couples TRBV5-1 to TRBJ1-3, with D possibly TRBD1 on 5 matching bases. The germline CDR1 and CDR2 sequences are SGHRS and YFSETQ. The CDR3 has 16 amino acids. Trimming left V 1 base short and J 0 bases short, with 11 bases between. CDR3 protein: CASSLTGESSGNTIYF. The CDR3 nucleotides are TGCGCCAGCAGCTTGACAGGTGAAAGCTCTGGAAACACCATATATTTT.

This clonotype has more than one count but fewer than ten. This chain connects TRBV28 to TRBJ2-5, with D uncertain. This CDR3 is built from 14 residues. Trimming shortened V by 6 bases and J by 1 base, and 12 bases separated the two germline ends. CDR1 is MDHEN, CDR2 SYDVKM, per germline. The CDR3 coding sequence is TGTGCCAGCAGCCGAGAGCTGTTCCAAGAGACCCAGTACTTC. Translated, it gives CASSRELFQETQYF. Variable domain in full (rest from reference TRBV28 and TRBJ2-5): DVKVTQSSRYLVKRTGEKVFLECVQDMDHENMFWYRQDPGLGLRLIYFSYDVKMKEKGDIPEGYSVSREKKERFSLILESASTNQTSMYLCASSRELFQETQYFGPGTRLLVL.

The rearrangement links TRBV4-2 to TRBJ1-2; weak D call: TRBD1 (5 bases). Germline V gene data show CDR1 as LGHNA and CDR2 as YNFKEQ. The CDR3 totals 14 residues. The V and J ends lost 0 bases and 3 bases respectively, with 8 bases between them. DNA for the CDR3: TGTGCCAGCAGCCAAGAGGGAGGGGACTATGGCTACACCTTC. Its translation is CASSQEGGDYGYTF.

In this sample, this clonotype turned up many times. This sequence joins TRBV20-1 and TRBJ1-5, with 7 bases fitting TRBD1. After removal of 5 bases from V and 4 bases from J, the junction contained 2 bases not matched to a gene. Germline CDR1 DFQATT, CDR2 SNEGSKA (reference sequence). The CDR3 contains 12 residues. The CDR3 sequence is CSAPQGNQPQHF. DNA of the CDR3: TGCAGTGCTCCACAGGGGAATCAGCCCCAGCATTTT.

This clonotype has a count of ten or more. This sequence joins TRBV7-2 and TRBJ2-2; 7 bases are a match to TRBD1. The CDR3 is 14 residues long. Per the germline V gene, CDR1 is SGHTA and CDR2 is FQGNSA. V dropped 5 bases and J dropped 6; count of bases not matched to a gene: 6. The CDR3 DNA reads TGTGCCAGCAGCCCAAACACAGGGGCCGGGGAGCTGTTTTTT. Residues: CASSPNTGAGELFF.

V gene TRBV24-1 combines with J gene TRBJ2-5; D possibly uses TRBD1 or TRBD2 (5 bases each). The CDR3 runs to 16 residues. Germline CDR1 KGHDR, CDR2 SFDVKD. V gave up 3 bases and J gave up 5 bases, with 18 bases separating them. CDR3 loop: CATSDTKGRVGETQYF. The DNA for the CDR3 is TGTGCCACCAGTGATACCAAGGGGCGGGTAGGGGAGACCCAGTACTTC.

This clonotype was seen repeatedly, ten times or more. CDR3 residues: CASRADRSNYGYTF. The CDR3 coding sequence is TGTGCCAGCAGGGCGGACAGGAGTAACTATGGCTACACCTTC. J is TRBJ1-2 and V is TRBV12-3 or TRBV12-4, with 7 bases identical to TRBD1. Trimming removed 6 bases from V and 1 base from J; junction bases left unmatched: 5. The CDR3 runs 14 residues.